This TCR beta chain was obtained from a study of blood T cell repertoires in COVID-19. Overall study: Samples of COVID-19 (acute and convalescent) were obtained from the United States, Italy and Spain. The analysed material was cDNA or gDNA that came from T cells, B-cell-depleted T cells, or PBMCs.

Residents of about two dozen US areas, aged about 18 to 95 years, made up the participants. Study processing details: The authors estimated nucleated cell counts from reference gene primer amplification. TCRdb's table, derived via immunoSEQ multiplex PCR, lists solely in-frame clones and lacks some. V, J and clone size are those of that table, while D and trimming were read from the DNA. The data show 290,000 or so clones, about 93% seen once. This CDR3 has 15 residues. Trimming at V came to 3 bases and at J to 6 bases, leaving 4 bases not matched to a gene. Germline V gene sequence: CDR1 SGHDT, CDR2 YYEEEE.

The rearrangement uses TRBV5-6 and TRBJ1-6, with 9 bases that match TRBD1. The material sequenced was PBMCs or T cells enriched from blood (not recorded which). The sequence came from a woman younger than 45 who had recovered from COVID-19. The CDR3 nucleotides read TGTGCCAGCAGCTCGGTGGGACAGGGTAATTCACCCCTCCACTTT. This translates into CASSSVGQGNSPLHF.